This T cell receptor (beta chain) derives from a study of blood T cell repertoires in COVID-19. Study in general: Sites across the United States, Italy and Spain contributed samples from acute and convalescent COVID-19. In each case, the material was cDNA or gDNA derived from T cells, B-cell-depleted T cells, or PBMCs.

The CDR3 covers 14 residues. Germline lookup yields CDR1 SNHLY and CDR2 FYNNEI. Trimming shortened V by 4 bases and J by 6 bases, and 12 bases separated the two germline ends. In the authors' methods: Estimation of nucleated cell counts was performed using reference gene primer amplification. Assay: immunoSEQ multiplex PCR; the TCRdb copy retains only in-frame clones and omits some. That table is the source of V, J and clone size, and D and trimming were worked out from the DNA. The data show over 100,000 clones, nearly 70% seen once. The V call is TRBV2, the J call TRBJ2-2; D is unclear. The sequencing sample was made of peripheral blood. The TCR was taken from a woman aged 70-85 years with acute or convalescent COVID-19. CDR3 in amino acids: CASSGVDMAGELFF. The CDR3 DNA reads as TGTGCCAGCAGTGGAGTAGACATGGCCGGGGAGCTGTTTTTT.